The entry that follows covers one TCR beta chain sequence. This clone was seen more than once but under ten times. Its recognized antigen is unknown. No clone much larger than this one lies a single base away; base qualities are absent. This specimen comes from a study of long-term antiretroviral therapy in people with HIV (dated by TCRdb to the early 2020s). Context from the whole study: The earliest samples were collected roughly a decade before the 2015 WHO recommendation for immediate ART, at a time when ART was usually postponed until CD4 counts fell. A retrospective serial study tested whether changes in peripheral blood TRB repertoire composition and diversity were associated with ART initiation and durable HIV suppression. A total of 150 to 200 cryopreserved PBMC samples were contributed to the cohort by 30 adults with confirmed HIV infection, with samples collected serially over a mean of about 6 years (range 1-12). Among the 30 to 35 participants with HIV, eleven were female. No cross-contamination during QIAcube processing was seen in test extractions of a monoclonal T-cell line run alongside 33 polyclonal samples. Paper-wide results and their limitations: A significant increase in TRB diversity was found to be associated with ART initiation, although TRB diversity was observed to remain significantly below that of transplant donor controls even after long-term ART. Because PBMC availability was limited, only the TCR beta chain was sequenced, with no alpha chain pairing. At every time point, the repertoire was dominated by expanded TRB clones first identified before ART initiation, although this dominance fluctuated and, in many PLHIV, declined after ART. The samples were dated from the mid-2000s to the late 2010s, and the ART regimens that were used may be less effective than current ART regimens. Narrower CDR3 length ranges were observed in HIV repertoires than in controls, and an antigen-experienced repertoire with only a slight naive shift after ART was suggested by the network structure. No data were available on ART adherence, viral resistance or therapy changes, limiting inferences about post-ART repertoire changes. Unsorted PBMC were profiled instead of sorted CD4+ and CD8+ T cells because pre-ART samples had limited cell numbers.

Participants were included only if at least one PBMC sample before ART initiation and at least two post-ART samples were available. Treatment was received in the United States of America by all participants with HIV. Before DNA extraction, cryopreserved samples of about 0.95-10 million PBMC were thawed and then washed. At the time of the earliest PBMC sample for each participant with HIV, ages ranged from about 23 to 60 years. Per participant, PBMC samples came from 1-4 timepoints prior to ART initiation and 2-8 timepoints following ART initiation, for a median of 7 samples. Serial HIV viral load, CD4+ T-cell count, ART history and demographic data were obtained for every participant. A Qiagen kit on a QIAcube was used to extract genomic DNA from unsorted PBMC, with samples processed in batches of 12. The immunoSEQ hsTCRB v3.0 assay was used at survey level resolution to sequence the TRB variable region. A depth of about 35,000-50,000 T-cell genomes per sample was targeted for TRB sequencing. TRB libraries were pooled and sequenced on an Illumina MiSeq using a v3 150-cycle kit. As for how the authors treated the data: Repertoire analysis was run in R within a reproducible Nextflow workflow that covered QC, data transformation and analysis. Custom analyses were implemented in LymphoSeq2, an R package for AIRR-Seq data exploration. A few samples that produced fewer than 5000 total TRB sequences were removed, so 150 to 200 HIV repertoires were analyzed. Among the roughly 200 retained HIV repertoires, fewer than 65 were collected before ART initiation and some 130 after ART initiation. Each repertoire was downsampled to 5000 TRB nucleotide sequences, and summary statistics were averaged across 100 downsampling iterations. The analysis kept only TRB sequences whose CDR3 regions were at least seven amino acids long. Two measures captured diversity: a Shannon entropy-derived clonality score and the Gini coefficient. Repertoire networks linked the top 5000 CDR3 amino acid sequences whenever two sequences differed by an edit distance of one. For TRB CDR3 amino acid sequences, antigen specificity groups and MHC restriction were predicted with GLIPH2. CDR3 amino acid sequences were matched against VDJdb and McPAS-TCR to flag known CMV, EBV, HIV or tissue antigen associations. Pre-ART, post-ART and control groups were compared with Wilcoxon signed-rank tests and Holm-Bonferroni correction. Sourced from immuneACCESS, this table was stored by TCRdb with only in-frame sequences that have V and J called. A share of the clones is absent; for the studies checked, an unresolved V gene accounts for under half, and the remainder has no known explanation. The V and J calls and the clone size are those of that table, but D and trimming were determined from the DNA. Within this sample are roughly 32,000 clones, with 75% to 85% of them counted one time only. In total, the top ten clones hold about 4.4% of the sample.

Including cysteine and phenylalanine, the CDR3 has 16 amino acids. Only the CDR3 portion is preserved as DNA: 48 bases, with reading frame beginning at the first base. The germline V gene specifies SGHNT as CDR1 and YENEEA as CDR2. V and J lose 5 bases and 1 base, and a span of 18 bases separates them. Source: unsorted PBMCs, taken approximately 3.3 years after starting antiretroviral therapy. This TCR was sampled from a man aged 18-30 years with HIV. The chain uses TRBV11-3 and TRBJ2-7, with a tentative D gene TRBD1 over 6 matching bases. The CDR3 reads as follows: CASSDPNDRSSYEQYF. The nucleotide sequence reads TGTGCCAGCAGCGATCCCAACGACAGGAGTTCCTACGAGCAGTACTTC.